This T cell receptor beta chain is drawn from a study of human T cells and chemical hapten exposure. Overall study: Chiefly female patients presented with alopecia areata, totalis or universalis. Study-level findings and limits: With DPC sensitization, TCRs exceeding 1 in 1000 frequency showed no change.

Time point specified: patch test 3, about 24 weeks after DPC sensitization. Treatment denoted: therapeutic diphenylcyclopropenone sensitization with weekly scalp DPC. It was from unfractionated whole blood that total RNA was extracted. V was shortened by 5 bases and J by 4 bases, with 12 bases between the two germline ends. Germline values: CDR1 SQVTM, CDR2 ANQGSEA. This CDR3 has 13 residues. Each CDR3 protein is one row after TCRdb ran MiXCR on the RACE reads. The table shows 30,000 to 40,000 distinct CDR3 sequences, with more than 9.5% occurring only once. As concerns this clonotype: The antigen is not known.

The sequenced sample was whole blood, obtained in connection with sensitization to the hapten diphenylcyclopropenone (DPC). The clonotype was recovered from a middle-aged woman with alopecia areata. Some clones in this sample may be carry-over from other donors' samples. The rearrangement joins TRBV29-1 to TRBJ1-5; weak D call: TRBD1 (6 bases). CDR3 DNA sequence: TGCAGCGTTCGTATGACAGGAAATCAGCCCCAGCATTTT. Its protein product is CSVRMTGNQPQHF.